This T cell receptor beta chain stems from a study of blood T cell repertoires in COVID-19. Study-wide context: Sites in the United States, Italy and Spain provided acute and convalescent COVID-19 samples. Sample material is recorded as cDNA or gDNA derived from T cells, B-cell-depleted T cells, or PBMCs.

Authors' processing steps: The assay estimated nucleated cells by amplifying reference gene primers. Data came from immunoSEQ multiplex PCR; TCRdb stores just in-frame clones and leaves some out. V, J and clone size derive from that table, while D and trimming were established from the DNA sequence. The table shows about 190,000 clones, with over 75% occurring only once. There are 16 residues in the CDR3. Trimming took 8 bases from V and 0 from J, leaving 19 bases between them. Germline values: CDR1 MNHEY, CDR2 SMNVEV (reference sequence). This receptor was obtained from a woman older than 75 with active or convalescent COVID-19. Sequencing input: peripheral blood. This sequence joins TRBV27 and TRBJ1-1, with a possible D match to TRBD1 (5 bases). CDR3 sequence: CASSSLDTRVNTEAFF. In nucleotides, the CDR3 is TGTGCCAGCTCCTCGTTGGACACTCGAGTGAACACTGAAGCTTTCTTT.